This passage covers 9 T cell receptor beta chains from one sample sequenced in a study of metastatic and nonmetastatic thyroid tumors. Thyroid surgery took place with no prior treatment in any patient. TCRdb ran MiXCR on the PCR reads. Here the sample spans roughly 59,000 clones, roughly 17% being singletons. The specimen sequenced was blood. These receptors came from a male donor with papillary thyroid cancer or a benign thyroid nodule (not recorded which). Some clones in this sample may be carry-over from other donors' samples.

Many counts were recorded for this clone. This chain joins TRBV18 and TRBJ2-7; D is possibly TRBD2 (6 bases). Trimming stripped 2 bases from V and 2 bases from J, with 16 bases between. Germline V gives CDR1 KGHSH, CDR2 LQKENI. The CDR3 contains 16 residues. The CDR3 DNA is TGTGCCAGCTCACCATTCCGGGACTCCAGTCCCTACGAGCAGTACTTC. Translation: CASSPFRDSSPYEQYF. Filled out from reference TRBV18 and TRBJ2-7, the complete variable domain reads NAGVMQNPRHLVRRRGQEARLRCSPMKGHSHVYWYRQLPEEGLKFMVYLQKENIIDESGMPKERFSAEFPKEGPSILRIQQVVRGDSAAYFCASSPFRDSSPYEQYFGPGTRLTVT.

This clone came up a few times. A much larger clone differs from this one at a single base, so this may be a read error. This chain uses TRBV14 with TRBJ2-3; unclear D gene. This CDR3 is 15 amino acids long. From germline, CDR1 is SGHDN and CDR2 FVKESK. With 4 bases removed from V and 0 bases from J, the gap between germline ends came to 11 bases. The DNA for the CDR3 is TGTGCCAGCAGCCCCTGCTATTCTAGCACAGATACGCAGTATTTT. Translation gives CASSPCYSSTDTQYF.

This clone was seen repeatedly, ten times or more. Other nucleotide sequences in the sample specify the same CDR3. The CDR3 loop reads CSVTDQRGQPQHF. The DNA for the CDR3 is TGCAGCGTGACGGACCAACGGGGGCAGCCCCAGCATTTT. This sequence joins TRBV29-1 and TRBJ1-5; possibly TRBD1 for D (5 bases). V was trimmed by 6 bases and J by 7 bases, leaving 16 bases between them. The V gene's germline CDR1 is SQVTM and CDR2 ANQGSEA. This CDR3 spans 13 amino acids. Variable domain in full (rest from reference TRBV29-1 and TRBJ1-5): SAVISQKPSRDICQRGTSLTIQCQVDSQVTMMFWYRQQPGQSLTLIATANQGSEATYESGFVIDKFPISRPNLTFSTLTVSNMSPEDSSIYLCSVTDQRGQPQHFGDGTRLSIL.

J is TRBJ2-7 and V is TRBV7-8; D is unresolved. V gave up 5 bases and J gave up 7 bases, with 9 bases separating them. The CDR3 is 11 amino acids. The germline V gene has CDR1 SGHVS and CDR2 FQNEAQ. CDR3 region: CASSPPGEQYF. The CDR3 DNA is TGTGCCAGCAGCCCCCCCGGGGAGCAGTACTTC.

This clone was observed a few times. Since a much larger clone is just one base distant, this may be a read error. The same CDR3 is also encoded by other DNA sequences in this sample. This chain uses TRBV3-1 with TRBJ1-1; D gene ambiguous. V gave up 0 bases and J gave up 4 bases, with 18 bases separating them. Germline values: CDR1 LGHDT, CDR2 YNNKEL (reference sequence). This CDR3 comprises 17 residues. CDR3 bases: TGTGCCAGCAGCCAAGATGTATTTTTCGGTGGGTTCACTGAAGCTTTCTTT. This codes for CASSQDVFFGGFTEAFF. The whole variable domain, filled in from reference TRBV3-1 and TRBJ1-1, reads DTAVSQTPKYLVTQMGNDKSIKCEQNLGHDTMYWYKQDSKKFLKIMFSYNNKELIINETVPNRFSPKSPDKAHLNLHINSLELGDSAVYFCASSQDVFFGGFTEAFFGQGTRLTVV.

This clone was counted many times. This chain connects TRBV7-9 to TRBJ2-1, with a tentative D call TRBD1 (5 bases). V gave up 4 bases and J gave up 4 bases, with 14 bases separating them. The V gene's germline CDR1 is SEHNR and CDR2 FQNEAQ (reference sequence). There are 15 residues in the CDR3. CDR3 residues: CASSSRQILYNEQFF. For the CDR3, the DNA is TGTGCCAGCAGCTCCCGACAGATCCTATACAATGAGCAGTTCTTC.

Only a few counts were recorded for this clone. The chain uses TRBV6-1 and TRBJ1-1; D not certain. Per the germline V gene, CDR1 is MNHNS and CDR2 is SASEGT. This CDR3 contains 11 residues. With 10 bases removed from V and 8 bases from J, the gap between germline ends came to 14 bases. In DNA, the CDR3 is TGTGCCACCCGAGGCATGGCGGAAGCTTTCTTT. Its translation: CATRGMAEAFF.

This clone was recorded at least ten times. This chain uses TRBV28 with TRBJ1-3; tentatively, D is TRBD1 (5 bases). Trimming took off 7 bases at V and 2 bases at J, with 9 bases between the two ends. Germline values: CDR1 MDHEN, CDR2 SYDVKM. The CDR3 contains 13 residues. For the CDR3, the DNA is TGTGCCAGCACCACGGGACCTGGAAACACCATATATTTT. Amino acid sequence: CASTTGPGNTIYF.

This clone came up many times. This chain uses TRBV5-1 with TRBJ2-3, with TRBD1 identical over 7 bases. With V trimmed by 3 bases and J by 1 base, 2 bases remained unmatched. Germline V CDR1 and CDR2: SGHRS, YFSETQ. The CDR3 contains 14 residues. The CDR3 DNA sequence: TGCGCCAGCAGCTCCGGACAGGGCACAGATACGCAGTATTTT. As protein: CASSSGQGTDTQYF.